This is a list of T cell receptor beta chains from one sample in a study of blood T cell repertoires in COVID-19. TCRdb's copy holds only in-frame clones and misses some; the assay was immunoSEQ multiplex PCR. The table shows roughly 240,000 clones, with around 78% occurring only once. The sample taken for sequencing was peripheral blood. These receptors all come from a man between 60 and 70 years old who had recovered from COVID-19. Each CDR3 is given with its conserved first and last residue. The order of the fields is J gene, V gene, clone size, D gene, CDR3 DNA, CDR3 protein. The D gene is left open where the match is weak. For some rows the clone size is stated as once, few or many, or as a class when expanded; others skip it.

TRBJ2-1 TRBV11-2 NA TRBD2 TGTGCCAGCAGCTTAGGTCTAGCGGGGGTCTATGAGCAGTTCTTC CASSLGLAGVYEQFF
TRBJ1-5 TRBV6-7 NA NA TGTGCCAGCATTATAGGCCAAGGGGTCAATAGCAATCAGCCCCAGCATTTT CASIIGQGVNSNQPQHF
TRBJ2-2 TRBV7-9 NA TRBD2 TGTGCCAGCAGCTTAGCAACAGCGGGGAACGCCGGGGAGCTGTTTTTT CASSLATAGNAGELFF
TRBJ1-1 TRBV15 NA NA TGTGCCACCAGCAGAGAGCAGGGGTCGAACACTGAAGCTTTCTTT CATSREQGSNTEAFF
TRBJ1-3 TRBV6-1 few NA TGTGCCAGCAGTGAACAGGGGACTGGAAACACCATATATTTT CASSEQGTGNTIYF
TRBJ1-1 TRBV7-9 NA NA TGTGCCAGCAGCACAAGACAGAACACTGAAGCTTTCTTT CASSTRQNTEAFF
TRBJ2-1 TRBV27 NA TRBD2 TGTGCCAGCAGTCCTTGCGGGGGAAGCGGATGTGAGCAGTTCTTC CASSPCGGSGCEQFF
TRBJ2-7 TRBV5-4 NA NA TGTGCCAGCAGCTTGGGTTCAGGTACCGAGCAGTACTTC CASSLGSGTEQYF
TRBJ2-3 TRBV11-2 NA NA TGTGCCAGCAGCTTAGGAGGGGGTCCTAGCACAGATACGCAGTATTTT CASSLGGGPSTDTQYF
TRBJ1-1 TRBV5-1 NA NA TGCGCCAGCTCCCTGGACTCGAACACTGAAGCTTTCTTT CASSLDSNTEAFF
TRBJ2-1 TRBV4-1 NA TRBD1 TGCGCCAGCAGCCAAGCCGGGACAGGATTCCCCGATGAGCAGTTCTTC CASSQAGTGFPDEQFF
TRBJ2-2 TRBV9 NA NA TGTGCCAGCAGCGTGCAACAGGGCCCCGGGGAGCTGTTTTTT CASSVQQGPGELFF
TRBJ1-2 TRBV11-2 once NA TGTGCCAGCAGCCTTTCCGGGACACCGCTTGGCTACACCTTC CASSLSGTPLGYTF
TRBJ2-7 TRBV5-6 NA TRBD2 TGTGCCAGCAGCCCTGGTGGTCTAGCGGGAGTAGGGGGGGCGTCCGAGCAGTACTTC CASSPGGLAGVGGASEQYF
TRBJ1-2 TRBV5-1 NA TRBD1 TGCGCCAGCAGAACAGGGGACTATGGCTACACCTTC CASRTGDYGYTF
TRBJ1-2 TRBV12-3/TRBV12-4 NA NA TGTGCCAGCACTCGGGTGGACTATGGCTACACCTTC CASTRVDYGYTF
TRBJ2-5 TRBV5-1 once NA TGCGCCAGCAGCCGTAACACGGGGAGTGTAGGAGAGACCCAGTACTTC CASSRNTGSVGETQYF
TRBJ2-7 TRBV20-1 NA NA TGCAGTGCTTCGCAGGGGCAGACGCAGTACTTC CSASQGQTQYF
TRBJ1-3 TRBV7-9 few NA TGTGCCAGCAGCTCGATGGGAGGGGGTTTCGGCTCTGGAAACACCATATATTTT CASSSMGGGFGSGNTIYF
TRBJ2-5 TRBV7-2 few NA TGTGCCAGCAGTCTTAGCGGAGGAAGAGAGACCCAGTACTTC CASSLSGGRETQYF
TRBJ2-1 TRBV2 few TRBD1 TGTGCCAGCCGAATCGGGACAGGGGGTTACAATGAGCAGTTCTTC CASRIGTGGYNEQFF
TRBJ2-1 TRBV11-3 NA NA TGTGCCAGCAGCCTCACAGTTCAGGATGAGCAGTTCTTC CASSLTVQDEQFF
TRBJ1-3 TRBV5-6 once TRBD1 TGTGCCAGCAGCTACGACAGGGGTTACACCATATATTTT CASSYDRGYTIYF
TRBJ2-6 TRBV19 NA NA TGTGCCAGTAGTATACTAGGCACTGGGGCCAACGTCCTGACTTTC CASSILGTGANVLTF
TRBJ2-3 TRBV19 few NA TGTGCCAGTAGCCGAATAACCCTACTTAAGGATACGCAGTATTTT CASSRITLLKDTQYF
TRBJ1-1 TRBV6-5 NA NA TGTGCCAGCAGTCAGGAAGGGGTACGGGGGACTTTCTTT CASSQEGVRGTFF
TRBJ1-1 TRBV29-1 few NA TGCAGCGTTGAACTGCGGGGGGTTCGCACTGAAGCTTTCTTT CSVELRGVRTEAFF
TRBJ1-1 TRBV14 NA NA TGTGCCAGCAGCCAAGAAGTCGGCAGGATGGTTGAAGCTTTCTTT CASSQEVGRMVEAFF
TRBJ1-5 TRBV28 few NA TGTGCCAGCAGTCCACAGGGAAGCAATCAGCCCCAGCATTTT CASSPQGSNQPQHF
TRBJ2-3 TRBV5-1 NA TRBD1 TGCGCCAGCAGCTTGGCTGGACAGGCAGATACGCAGTATTTT CASSLAGQADTQYF
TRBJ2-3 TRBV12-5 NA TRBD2 TGTGCTAGTGGTTTGGCCCGGACTAGCGGTCGCACAGATACGCAGTATTTT CASGLARTSGRTDTQYF
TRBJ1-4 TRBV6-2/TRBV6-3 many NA TGTGCCAGCAGTTACCGCCAGATCGTGAATAATGAAAAACTGTTTTTT CASSYRQIVNNEKLFF
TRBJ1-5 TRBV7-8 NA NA TGTGCCAGCAGCGTACAGGGAGATAGCAATCAGCCCCAGCATTTT CASSVQGDSNQPQHF
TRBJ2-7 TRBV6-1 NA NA TGTGCCAGCAGTGACAGTAAGCAGTACTTC CASSDSKQYF
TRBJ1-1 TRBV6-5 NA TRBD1 TGTGCCAGCAGTTACTCGCGAACAGGGGGCACTGAAGCTTTCTTT CASSYSRTGGTEAFF
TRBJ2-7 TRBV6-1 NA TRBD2 TGTGCCAGCAGTGAAAGCGGGACTAGCGGGAGTTACGAGCAGTACTTC CASSESGTSGSYEQYF
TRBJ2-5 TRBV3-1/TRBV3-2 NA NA TGTGCCAGCAGCCAAGAGGGCTTCAAACAAGAGACCCAGTACTTC CASSQEGFKQETQYF
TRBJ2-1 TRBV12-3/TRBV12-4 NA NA TGTGCCAGCAGGATACAGGGAGACAGGCAGTTCTTC CASRIQGDRQFF
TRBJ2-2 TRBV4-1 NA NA TGCGCCAGCAGCCTAGGGGACTTCGGGGAGCTGTTTTTT CASSLGDFGELFF
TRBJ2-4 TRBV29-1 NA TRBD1 TGCAGCGCCATTTTAGGACAGGGCCTAAAAAACATTCAGTACTTC CSAILGQGLKNIQYF
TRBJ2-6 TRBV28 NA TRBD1 TGTGCCAGCACCACCCGAAACTGGGGACAGATCTCTGGGGCCAACGTCCTGACTTTC CASTTRNWGQISGANVLTF
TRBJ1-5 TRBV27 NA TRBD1 TGTGCCAGCAGTTTTCGGGGACAGCACCCGGGCAATCAGCCCCAGCATTTT CASSFRGQHPGNQPQHF
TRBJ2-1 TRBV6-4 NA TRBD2 TGTGCCAGCAGTCCCGTAGCGGGCCTCTCCTACAATGAGCAGTTCTTC CASSPVAGLSYNEQFF
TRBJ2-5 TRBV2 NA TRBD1 TGTGCCAGCAGTCTAGACAGGGGGCAAGAGACCCAGTACTTC CASSLDRGQETQYF
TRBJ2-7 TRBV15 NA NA TGTGCCACCAGCAAGCTAGGGAGCTCCTACGAGCAGTACTTC CATSKLGSSYEQYF